This T cell receptor beta chain was found in a study of blood T cell repertoires in COVID-19. The wider study: The study drew acute and convalescent COVID-19 samples from the United States, Italy and Spain.

The repertoire was sequenced with immunoSEQ multiplex PCR; TCRdb's copy has only in-frame clones and lacks some. The profile shows 55,000 to 70,000 clones, more than 70% of them singletons. The CDR3 is made up of 14 amino acids. CDR1 SGDLS and CDR2 YYNGEE come from the germline V gene. Trimming took 1 base from V and 0 from J, leaving 8 bases between them. This receptor was identified in a man aged 55 to 70 with acute or convalescent COVID-19. The chain joins TRBV9 to TRBJ2-7; weak D call: TRBD1 (6 bases). The sequencing sample was made of peripheral blood. The CDR3 DNA is TGTGCCAGCAGCGTAACAGGGAGCTCCTACGAGCAGTACTTC. Residues: CASSVTGSSYEQYF.